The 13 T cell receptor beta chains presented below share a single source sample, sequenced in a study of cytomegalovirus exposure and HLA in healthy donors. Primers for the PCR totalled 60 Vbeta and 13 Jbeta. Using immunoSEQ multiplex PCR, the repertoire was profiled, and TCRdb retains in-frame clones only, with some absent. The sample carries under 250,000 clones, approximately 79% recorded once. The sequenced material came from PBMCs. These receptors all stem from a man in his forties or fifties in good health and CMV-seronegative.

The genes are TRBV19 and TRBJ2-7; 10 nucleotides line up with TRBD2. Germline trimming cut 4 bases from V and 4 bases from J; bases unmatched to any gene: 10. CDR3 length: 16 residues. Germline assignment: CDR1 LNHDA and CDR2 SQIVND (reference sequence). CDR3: CASSSQAGGMSYEQYF. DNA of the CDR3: TGTGCCAGTAGTAGCCAAGCGGGAGGGATGTCGTACGAGCAGTACTTC.

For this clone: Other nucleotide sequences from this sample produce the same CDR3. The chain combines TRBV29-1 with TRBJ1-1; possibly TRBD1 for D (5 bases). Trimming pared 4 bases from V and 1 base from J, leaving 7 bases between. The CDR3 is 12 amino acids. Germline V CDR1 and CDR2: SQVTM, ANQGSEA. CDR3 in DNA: TGCAGCGTTGGTAGGGGGAACACTGAAGCTTTCTTT. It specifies CSVGRGNTEAFF.

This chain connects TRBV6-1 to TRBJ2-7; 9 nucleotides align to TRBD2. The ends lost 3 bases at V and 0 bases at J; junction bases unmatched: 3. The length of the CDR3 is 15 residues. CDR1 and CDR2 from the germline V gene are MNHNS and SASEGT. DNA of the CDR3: TGTGCCAGCAGTGACAGCGGGAGGCCCTCCTACGAGCAGTACTTC. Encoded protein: CASSDSGRPSYEQYF.

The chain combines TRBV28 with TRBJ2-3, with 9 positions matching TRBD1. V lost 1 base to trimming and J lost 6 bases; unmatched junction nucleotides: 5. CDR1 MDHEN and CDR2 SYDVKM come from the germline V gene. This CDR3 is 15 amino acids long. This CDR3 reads CASSLSGTGFDTQYF. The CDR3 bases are TGTGCCAGCAGTTTATCTGGGACAGGGTTTGATACGCAGTATTTT.

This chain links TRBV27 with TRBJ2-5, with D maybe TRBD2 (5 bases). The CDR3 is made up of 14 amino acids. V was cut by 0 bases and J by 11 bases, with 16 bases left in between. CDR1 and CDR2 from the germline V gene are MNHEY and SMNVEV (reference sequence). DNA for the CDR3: TGTGCCAGCAGTTTATCGGGAGAGGGCCGTAAGCAGTACTTC. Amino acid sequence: CASSLSGEGRKQYF.

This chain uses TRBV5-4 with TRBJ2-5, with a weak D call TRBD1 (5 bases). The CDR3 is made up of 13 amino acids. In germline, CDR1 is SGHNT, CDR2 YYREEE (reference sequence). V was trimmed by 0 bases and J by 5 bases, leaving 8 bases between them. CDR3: CASSLAGLETQYF. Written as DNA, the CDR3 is TGTGCCAGCAGCTTGGCAGGGCTGGAGACCCAGTACTTC. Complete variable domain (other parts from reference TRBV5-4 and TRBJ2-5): ETGVTQSPTHLIKTRGQQVTLRCSSQSGHNTVSWYQQALGQGPQFIFQYYREEENGRGNFPPRFSGLQFPNYSSELNVNALELDDSALYLCASSLAGLETQYFGPGTRLLVL.

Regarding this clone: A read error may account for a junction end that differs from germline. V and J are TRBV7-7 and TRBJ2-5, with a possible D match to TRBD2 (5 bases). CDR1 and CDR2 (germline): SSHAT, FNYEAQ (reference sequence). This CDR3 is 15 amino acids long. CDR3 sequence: CASSPAGVGRETQYF. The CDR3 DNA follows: TGTGCTAGCAGCCCAGCCGGGGTTGGGCGAGAGACCCAGTACTTC.

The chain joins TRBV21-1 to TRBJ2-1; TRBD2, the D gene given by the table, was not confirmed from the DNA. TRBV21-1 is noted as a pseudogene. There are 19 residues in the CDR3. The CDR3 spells CASSKRLAGARSNYNEQFF. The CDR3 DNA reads TGTGCCAGCAGCAAGCGACTAGCGGGAGCCCGCTCCAACTACAATGAGCAGTTCTTC.

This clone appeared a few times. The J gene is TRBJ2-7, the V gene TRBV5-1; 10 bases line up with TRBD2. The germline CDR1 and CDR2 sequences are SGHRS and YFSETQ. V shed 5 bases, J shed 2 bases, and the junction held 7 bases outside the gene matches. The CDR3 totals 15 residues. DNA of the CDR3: TGCGCCAGCAGATCCGGGACTAGCGTCCCCTACGAGCAGTACTTC. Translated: CASRSGTSVPYEQYF.

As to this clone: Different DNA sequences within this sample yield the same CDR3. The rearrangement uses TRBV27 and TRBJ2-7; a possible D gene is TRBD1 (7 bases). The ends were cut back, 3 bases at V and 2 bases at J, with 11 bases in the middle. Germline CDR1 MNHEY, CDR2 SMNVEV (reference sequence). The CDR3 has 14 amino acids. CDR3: CASSLGRGAYEQYF. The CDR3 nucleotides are TGTGCCAGCAGTTTGGGCAGGGGGGCCTACGAGCAGTACTTC.

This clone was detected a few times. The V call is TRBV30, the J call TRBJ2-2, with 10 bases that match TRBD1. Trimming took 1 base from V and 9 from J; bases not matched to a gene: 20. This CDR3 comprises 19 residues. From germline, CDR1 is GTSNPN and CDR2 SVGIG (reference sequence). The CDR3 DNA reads TGTGCCTGGAGTGGACAGGGGGCAGGTGGGAGGGAAGGTCGTAGGGAGCTGTTTTTT. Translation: CAWSGQGAGGREGRRELFF. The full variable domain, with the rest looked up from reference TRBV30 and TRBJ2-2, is SQTIHQWPATLVQPVGSPLSLECTVEGTSNPNLYWYRQAAGRGLQLLFYSVGIGQISSEVPQNLSASRPQDRQFILSSKKLLLSDSGFYLCAWSGQGAGGREGRRELFFGEGSRLTVL.

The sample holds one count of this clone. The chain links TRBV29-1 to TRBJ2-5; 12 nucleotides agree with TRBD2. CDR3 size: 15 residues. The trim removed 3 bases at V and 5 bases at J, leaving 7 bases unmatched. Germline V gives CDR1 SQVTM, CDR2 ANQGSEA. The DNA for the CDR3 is TGCAGCGTTGACTCGGGACTAGCGGGCTACGAGACCCAGTACTTC. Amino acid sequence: CSVDSGLAGYETQYF.

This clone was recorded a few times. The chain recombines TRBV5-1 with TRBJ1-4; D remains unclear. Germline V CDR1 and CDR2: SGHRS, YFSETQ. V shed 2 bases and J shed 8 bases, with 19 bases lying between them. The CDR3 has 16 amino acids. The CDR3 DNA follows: TGCGCCAGCAGCTTAACACAAACAGCTGATGGCGAAAAACTGTTTTTT. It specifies CASSLTQTADGEKLFF.